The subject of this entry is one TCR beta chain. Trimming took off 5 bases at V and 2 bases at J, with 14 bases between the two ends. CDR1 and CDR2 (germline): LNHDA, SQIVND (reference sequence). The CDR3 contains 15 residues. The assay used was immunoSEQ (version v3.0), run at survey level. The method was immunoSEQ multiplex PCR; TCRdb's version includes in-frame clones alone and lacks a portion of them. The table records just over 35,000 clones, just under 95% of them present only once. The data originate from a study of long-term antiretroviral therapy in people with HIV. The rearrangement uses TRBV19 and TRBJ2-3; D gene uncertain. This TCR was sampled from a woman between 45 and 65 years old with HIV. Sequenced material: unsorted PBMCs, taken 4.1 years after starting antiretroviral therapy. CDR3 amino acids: CASSGRSVSTDTQYF. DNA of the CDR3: TGTGCCAGTAGTGGACGCTCTGTCTCCACAGATACGCAGTATTTT.